Shown below are 28 T cell receptor beta chains from a single sample sequenced in a study of blood T cell repertoires in COVID-19. Clones were read by immunoSEQ multiplex PCR, and TCRdb kept only the in-frame ones, dropping some. This sample has about 150,000 clones, with roughly four fifths found just once. The sequenced sample was peripheral blood. These receptor sequences come from a woman aged 55-70 years with acute or convalescent COVID-19.

V usage is TRBV18 and J usage is TRBJ1-2, with 9 bases identical to TRBD1. The V and J ends lost 3 bases and 6 bases, in that order; junction bases with no gene match: 2. Germline V gives CDR1 KGHSH, CDR2 LQKENI. The CDR3 is made up of 13 amino acids. Here the CDR3 reads CASSPRQGDGYTF. The CDR3 region has the DNA TGTGCCAGCTCACCCAGACAGGGGGATGGCTACACCTTC. Using reference TRBV18 and TRBJ1-2 for the parts outside the CDR3, the full variable domain is NAGVMQNPRHLVRRRGQEARLRCSPMKGHSHVYWYRQLPEEGLKFMVYLQKENIIDESGMPKERFSAEFPKEGPSILRIQQVVRGDSAAYFCASSPRQGDGYTFGSGTRLTVV.

V is TRBV10-3 and J is TRBJ2-1; 10 bases agree with TRBD2. The length of the CDR3 is 15 residues. CDR1 and CDR2 (germline): ENHRY, SYGVKD. With V trimmed by 5 bases and J by 3 bases, 4 bases remained unmatched. In DNA form, the CDR3 reads TGTGCCATCAGTCCTAGCGGGGGCCTCTACAATGAGCAGTTCTTC. It translates to CAISPSGGLYNEQFF.

The J gene is TRBJ2-6, the V gene TRBV18; 8 nucleotides agree with TRBD1. V trimming: 5 bases; J trimming: 4 bases; junction bases outside the gene matches: 16. Germline lookup yields CDR1 KGHSH and CDR2 LQKENI. The CDR3 has 19 residues. This CDR3 is CASSSQGETGAGGANVLTF. CDR3 coding DNA: TGTGCCAGCTCAAGCCAAGGGGAGACAGGGGCAGGCGGGGCCAACGTCCTGACTTTC.

This chain links TRBV19 with TRBJ1-5, with unresolved D. V lost 1 base and J lost 5, with 15 bases in between. The CDR3 sequence is 16 residues long. The germline V gene encodes CDR1 LNHDA and CDR2 SQIVND (reference sequence). CDR3 amino acids: CASSIGEVPLHQPQHF. The CDR3 DNA follows: TGTGCCAGTAGTATAGGAGAGGTCCCCCTACATCAGCCCCAGCATTTT.

The chain uses TRBV20-1 and TRBJ1-3; 9 nucleotides match TRBD1. V was pared by 5 bases and J by 7 bases, with 12 bases of the junction left unmatched. Germline loops: CDR1 DFQATT, CDR2 SNEGSKA (reference sequence). CDR3 length equals 15 residues. The CDR3 here is CSARGQGLSTNTIYF. CDR3 DNA sequence: TGCAGTGCTCGTGGACAGGGGCTCTCCACCAACACCATATATTTT.

This chain links TRBV24-1 with TRBJ1-2, with TRBD1 matching over 9 bases. This CDR3 region has 13 residues. After removal of 4 bases from V and 7 bases from J, the junction contained 3 bases not matched to a gene. Germline lookup yields CDR1 KGHDR and CDR2 SFDVKD. The CDR3 nucleotides read TGTGCCACCAGTGAATGGGACAGGGCTGGCTACACCTTC. Translated, it gives CATSEWDRAGYTF.

The chain carries TRBV13 and TRBJ1-3, with D possibly TRBD1 on 5 matching bases. Germline values: CDR1 PRHDT, CDR2 FYEKMQ (reference sequence). This CDR3 has 14 amino acids. Trimming left V 5 bases short and J 4 bases short, with 12 bases between. This CDR3 is CASSVSTVGNTIYF. The CDR3 DNA is TGTGCCAGCAGCGTCTCGACAGTGGGAAACACCATATATTTT.

There are a few counts of this clone. This sequence joins TRBV2 and TRBJ1-3; 10 nucleotides align to TRBD1. The CDR3 loop spans 17 amino acids. The germline V gene encodes CDR1 SNHLY and CDR2 FYNNEI. V lost 6 bases to trimming and J lost 2 bases; unmatched junction nucleotides: 10. CDR3 amino acids: CASSRDRGSSPGNTIYF. The CDR3 DNA is TGTGCCAGCAGCAGGGACAGGGGTTCTTCTCCTGGAAACACCATATATTTT.

The chain uses TRBV5-1 and TRBJ1-4, with 10 bases that match TRBD1. This CDR3 has 15 residues. J gave up 8 bases and V 4 bases, and 8 bases lay outside the gene matches. The germline gives CDR1 SGHRS, CDR2 YFSETQ. The CDR3 region has the DNA TGCGCCAGCAGCCCGACGACAGGGGGCCGAGAAAAACTGTTTTTT. Amino acid sequence: CASSPTTGGREKLFF. The complete variable domain, with remaining parts taken from reference TRBV5-1 and TRBJ1-4, reads KAGVTQTPRYLIKTRGQQVTLSCSPISGHRSVSWYQQTPGQGLQFLFEYFSETQRNKGNFPGRFSGRQFSNSRSEMNVSTLELGDSALYLCASSPTTGGREKLFFGSGTQLSVL.

This sequence joins TRBV12-3 or TRBV12-4 and TRBJ2-7; D gene unclear. Deletions cut 5 bases from V and 7 bases from J, with 15 bases between. The CDR3 spans 13 residues. CDR3 sequence: CASSPFSLVEQYF. DNA for the CDR3: TGTGCCAGCAGTCCCTTTAGTCTGGTGGAGCAGTACTTC.

This clone was counted a few times. CDR3 in amino acids: CATSRATPTEAFF. DNA of the CDR3: TGTGCCACCAGCAGAGCGACTCCCACTGAAGCTTTCTTT. The V gene is TRBV15, the J gene TRBJ1-1; no definite D call. Trimming cost V 1 base and J 4 bases, with 7 bases left between them. Germline V gives CDR1 LNHNV, CDR2 YYDKDF (reference sequence). This CDR3 region has 13 residues.

The CDR3 loop reads CASSPPPRGNEKLFF. The CDR3 coding sequence is TGTGCCAGCAGCCCACCCCCCCGGGGGAATGAAAAACTGTTTTTT. The J gene is TRBJ1-4, the V gene TRBV7-9; the D gene is possibly TRBD1 (5 bases). The germline CDR1 and CDR2 sequences are SEHNR and FQNEAQ (reference sequence). The CDR3 spans 15 residues. The germline V and J ends were trimmed by 5 bases and 5 bases, with 15 bases remaining between them.

This clone has just one count. The CDR3 DNA reads as TGTGCCAGCAGCTTTCGACAGGGGATTCAAGAGACCCAGTACTTC. Translation gives CASSFRQGIQETQYF. V is TRBV7-9 and J is TRBJ2-5; 8 positions match TRBD1. V dropped 3 bases and J dropped 2; count of bases not matched to a gene: 5. The CDR3 is 15 residues long. CDR1 SEHNR and CDR2 FQNEAQ come from the germline V gene (reference sequence).

The genes are TRBV2 and TRBJ2-2, with D perhaps matching TRBD2 (6 bases). CDR1 SNHLY and CDR2 FYNNEI come from the germline V gene. The CDR3 totals 15 residues. The V end lost 6 bases, the J end lost 4 bases, and 15 bases lay between the germline ends. The CDR3 here is CASRGLVTGTGELFF. The CDR3 DNA sequence: TGTGCCAGCAGGGGACTTGTGACTGGCACCGGGGAGCTGTTTTTT.

The chain employs TRBV6-5 and TRBJ1-5; no reliable D call. The V gene's germline CDR1 is MNHEY and CDR2 SVGAGI. The ends were cut back, 7 bases at V and 3 bases at J, with 10 bases in the middle. The CDR3 is 13 amino acids. CDR3 sequence reads: CASMRSPNQPQHF. CDR3 DNA sequence: TGTGCCAGCATGAGGTCCCCCAATCAGCCCCAGCATTTT.

V gene TRBV2 combines with J gene TRBJ1-2; weak D call: TRBD1 (5 bases). V gave up 5 bases and J gave up 2 bases, with 9 bases separating them. CDR1 and CDR2 (germline): SNHLY, FYNNEI. The CDR3 consists of 13 residues. The CDR3 sequence is CASSLGGNYGYTF. Written as DNA, the CDR3 is TGTGCCAGCAGTTTGGGGGGGAACTATGGCTACACCTTC.

This sequence joins TRBV14 and TRBJ1-1; D is unclear. This CDR3 is built from 14 residues. V shed 1 base and J shed 2 bases, with 8 bases lying between them. CDR1 and CDR2 (germline): SGHDN, FVKESK. CDR3 loop: CASSQVEGNTEAFF. The CDR3 DNA is TGTGCCAGCAGCCAAGTGGAGGGTAACACTGAAGCTTTCTTT.

The chain recombines TRBV2 with TRBJ1-5, with a tentative D call TRBD1 (5 bases). The V end was cut by 2 bases, the J end by 2 bases, with 13 bases between. The length of the CDR3 is 16 residues. Germline V CDR1 and CDR2: SNHLY, FYNNEI. CDR3 in amino acids: CASSERGREGNQPQHF. The CDR3, as DNA: TGTGCCAGCAGTGAACGGGGCAGGGAGGGCAATCAGCCCCAGCATTTT.

CDR3 bases: TGTGCCAGTAGTCCGTATACCGGGGAGCTGTTTTTT. Translation: CASSPYTGELFF. The V call is TRBV19, the J call TRBJ2-2; D uncertain. The CDR3 is 12 residues long. Per germline, CDR1 LNHDA and CDR2 SQIVND (reference sequence). The V end lost 5 bases, the J end lost 5 bases, and 6 bases lay between the germline ends.

A few counts support this clone. This sequence joins TRBV5-1 and TRBJ1-6, with D hard to call. The CDR3 is 14 amino acids. The V and J ends lost 8 bases and 0 bases respectively, with 9 bases between them. The germline V gene has CDR1 SGHRS and CDR2 YFSETQ. CDR3 amino acids: CASAGSSYNSPLHF. As DNA, the CDR3 is TGCGCCAGTGCAGGCAGCTCCTATAATTCACCCCTCCACTTT.

The gene calls are TRBV28 and TRBJ2-3, with D possibly being TRBD2 (7 bases). The CDR3 is 14 residues long. V was clipped by 6 bases and J by 0 bases, with 10 bases between them. Per the germline V gene, CDR1 is MDHEN and CDR2 is SYDVKM. In nucleotides, the CDR3 is TGTGCCAGCAGGCCGGGGGGCAGCACAGATACGCAGTATTTT. This translates into CASRPGGSTDTQYF.

The V and J genes are TRBV5-6 and TRBJ1-3; a weak D match, TRBD1 (6 bases). V shed 4 bases and J shed 2 bases, with 13 bases lying between them. From germline, CDR1 is SGHDT and CDR2 YYEEEE. CDR3 length equals 15 residues. In DNA form, the CDR3 reads TGTGCCAGCAGCCCCCCCAACAGGGCTGGAAACACCATATATTTT. Translated: CASSPPNRAGNTIYF.

This clone was seen many times. The V and J genes are TRBV5-5 and TRBJ2-7, with D perhaps TRBD2 (5 bases). The germline CDR1 and CDR2 sequences are SGHKS and YYEKEE (reference sequence). The CDR3 extends over 14 amino acids. V was cut by 4 bases and J by 1 base, with 12 bases left in between. As DNA, the CDR3 is TGTGCCAGCAGCCCGGGATTTTGGTCCTACGAGCAGTACGTC. It codes for CASSPGFWSYEQYV.

V usage is TRBV7-3 and J usage is TRBJ2-3; 9 nucleotides align to TRBD1. Per germline, CDR1 SGHTA and CDR2 FQGTGA. This CDR3 region has 15 residues. V was clipped by 5 bases and J by 7 bases; unmatched bases: 10. The CDR3: CASSPLGQGVNTQYF. The CDR3, as DNA: TGTGCCAGCAGCCCATTGGGACAGGGTGTAAATACGCAGTATTTT.

V usage is TRBV5-5 and J usage is TRBJ1-1; 7 bases are a match to TRBD1. Trimming took 6 bases from V and 3 from J; bases not matched to a gene: 20. The CDR3 length is 18 residues. Germline V gene lookup returns CDR1 SGHKS and CDR2 YYEKEE (reference sequence). CDR3 loop: CASKDASTGRSPYTEAFF. DNA for the CDR3: TGTGCCAGCAAGGATGCGTCGACAGGGCGGTCACCCTACACTGAAGCTTTCTTT.

V and J are TRBV14 and TRBJ2-7, with TRBD2 matching 15 bases. V lost 1 base and J lost 8; bases outside the gene matches: 3. CDR1 is SGHDN and CDR2 is FVKESK in the germline V gene. The CDR3 extends over 15 amino acids. The CDR3 is CASSQAGTSGRKQYF. The CDR3 DNA reads as TGTGCCAGCAGCCAAGCCGGGACTAGCGGGAGGAAGCAGTACTTC. The full variable domain, with the rest looked up from reference TRBV14 and TRBJ2-7, is EAGVTQFPSHSVIEKGQTVTLRCDPISGHDNLYWYRRVMGKEIKFLLHFVKESKQDESGMPNNRFLAERTGGTYSTLKVQPAELEDSGVYFCASSQAGTSGRKQYFGPGTRLTVT.

CDR3 loop: CAISERPELGQWNTEAFF. The CDR3 DNA reads as TGTGCCATCAGTGAGAGACCGGAATTGGGACAGTGGAACACTGAAGCTTTCTTT. The chain employs TRBV10-3 and TRBJ1-1, with TRBD1 matching over 7 bases. Per germline, CDR1 ENHRY and CDR2 SYGVKD. V trimming: 2 bases; J trimming: 1 base; junction bases outside the gene matches: 13. The CDR3 is made up of 18 amino acids.

This clone came up a few times. The V gene is TRBV5-1, the J gene TRBJ2-3; D gene uncertain. V gave up 6 bases and J gave up 0 bases, with 14 bases separating them. CDR1 SGHRS and CDR2 YFSETQ come from the germline V gene. This CDR3 has 15 residues. The CDR3 coding sequence is TGCGCCAGCAACGCCGGGTACACTAGCACAGATACGCAGTATTTT. Its translation: CASNAGYTSTDTQYF.